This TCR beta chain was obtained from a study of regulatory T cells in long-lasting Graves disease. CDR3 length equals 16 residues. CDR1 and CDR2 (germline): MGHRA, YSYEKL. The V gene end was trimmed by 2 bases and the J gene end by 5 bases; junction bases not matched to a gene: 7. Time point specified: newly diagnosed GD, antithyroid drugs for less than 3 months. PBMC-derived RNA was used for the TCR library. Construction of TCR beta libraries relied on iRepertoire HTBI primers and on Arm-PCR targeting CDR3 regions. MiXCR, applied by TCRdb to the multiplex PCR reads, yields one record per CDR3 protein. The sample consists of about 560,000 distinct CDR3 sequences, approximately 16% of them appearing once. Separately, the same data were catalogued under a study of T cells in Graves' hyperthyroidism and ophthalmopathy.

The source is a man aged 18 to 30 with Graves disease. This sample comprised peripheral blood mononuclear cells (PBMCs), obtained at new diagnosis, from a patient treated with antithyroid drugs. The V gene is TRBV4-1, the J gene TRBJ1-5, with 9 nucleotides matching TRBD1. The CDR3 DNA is TGCGCCAGCAGCCAACGTACAGGGGGCGGCGATCAGCCCCAGCATTTT. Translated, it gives CASSQRTGGGDQPQHF.